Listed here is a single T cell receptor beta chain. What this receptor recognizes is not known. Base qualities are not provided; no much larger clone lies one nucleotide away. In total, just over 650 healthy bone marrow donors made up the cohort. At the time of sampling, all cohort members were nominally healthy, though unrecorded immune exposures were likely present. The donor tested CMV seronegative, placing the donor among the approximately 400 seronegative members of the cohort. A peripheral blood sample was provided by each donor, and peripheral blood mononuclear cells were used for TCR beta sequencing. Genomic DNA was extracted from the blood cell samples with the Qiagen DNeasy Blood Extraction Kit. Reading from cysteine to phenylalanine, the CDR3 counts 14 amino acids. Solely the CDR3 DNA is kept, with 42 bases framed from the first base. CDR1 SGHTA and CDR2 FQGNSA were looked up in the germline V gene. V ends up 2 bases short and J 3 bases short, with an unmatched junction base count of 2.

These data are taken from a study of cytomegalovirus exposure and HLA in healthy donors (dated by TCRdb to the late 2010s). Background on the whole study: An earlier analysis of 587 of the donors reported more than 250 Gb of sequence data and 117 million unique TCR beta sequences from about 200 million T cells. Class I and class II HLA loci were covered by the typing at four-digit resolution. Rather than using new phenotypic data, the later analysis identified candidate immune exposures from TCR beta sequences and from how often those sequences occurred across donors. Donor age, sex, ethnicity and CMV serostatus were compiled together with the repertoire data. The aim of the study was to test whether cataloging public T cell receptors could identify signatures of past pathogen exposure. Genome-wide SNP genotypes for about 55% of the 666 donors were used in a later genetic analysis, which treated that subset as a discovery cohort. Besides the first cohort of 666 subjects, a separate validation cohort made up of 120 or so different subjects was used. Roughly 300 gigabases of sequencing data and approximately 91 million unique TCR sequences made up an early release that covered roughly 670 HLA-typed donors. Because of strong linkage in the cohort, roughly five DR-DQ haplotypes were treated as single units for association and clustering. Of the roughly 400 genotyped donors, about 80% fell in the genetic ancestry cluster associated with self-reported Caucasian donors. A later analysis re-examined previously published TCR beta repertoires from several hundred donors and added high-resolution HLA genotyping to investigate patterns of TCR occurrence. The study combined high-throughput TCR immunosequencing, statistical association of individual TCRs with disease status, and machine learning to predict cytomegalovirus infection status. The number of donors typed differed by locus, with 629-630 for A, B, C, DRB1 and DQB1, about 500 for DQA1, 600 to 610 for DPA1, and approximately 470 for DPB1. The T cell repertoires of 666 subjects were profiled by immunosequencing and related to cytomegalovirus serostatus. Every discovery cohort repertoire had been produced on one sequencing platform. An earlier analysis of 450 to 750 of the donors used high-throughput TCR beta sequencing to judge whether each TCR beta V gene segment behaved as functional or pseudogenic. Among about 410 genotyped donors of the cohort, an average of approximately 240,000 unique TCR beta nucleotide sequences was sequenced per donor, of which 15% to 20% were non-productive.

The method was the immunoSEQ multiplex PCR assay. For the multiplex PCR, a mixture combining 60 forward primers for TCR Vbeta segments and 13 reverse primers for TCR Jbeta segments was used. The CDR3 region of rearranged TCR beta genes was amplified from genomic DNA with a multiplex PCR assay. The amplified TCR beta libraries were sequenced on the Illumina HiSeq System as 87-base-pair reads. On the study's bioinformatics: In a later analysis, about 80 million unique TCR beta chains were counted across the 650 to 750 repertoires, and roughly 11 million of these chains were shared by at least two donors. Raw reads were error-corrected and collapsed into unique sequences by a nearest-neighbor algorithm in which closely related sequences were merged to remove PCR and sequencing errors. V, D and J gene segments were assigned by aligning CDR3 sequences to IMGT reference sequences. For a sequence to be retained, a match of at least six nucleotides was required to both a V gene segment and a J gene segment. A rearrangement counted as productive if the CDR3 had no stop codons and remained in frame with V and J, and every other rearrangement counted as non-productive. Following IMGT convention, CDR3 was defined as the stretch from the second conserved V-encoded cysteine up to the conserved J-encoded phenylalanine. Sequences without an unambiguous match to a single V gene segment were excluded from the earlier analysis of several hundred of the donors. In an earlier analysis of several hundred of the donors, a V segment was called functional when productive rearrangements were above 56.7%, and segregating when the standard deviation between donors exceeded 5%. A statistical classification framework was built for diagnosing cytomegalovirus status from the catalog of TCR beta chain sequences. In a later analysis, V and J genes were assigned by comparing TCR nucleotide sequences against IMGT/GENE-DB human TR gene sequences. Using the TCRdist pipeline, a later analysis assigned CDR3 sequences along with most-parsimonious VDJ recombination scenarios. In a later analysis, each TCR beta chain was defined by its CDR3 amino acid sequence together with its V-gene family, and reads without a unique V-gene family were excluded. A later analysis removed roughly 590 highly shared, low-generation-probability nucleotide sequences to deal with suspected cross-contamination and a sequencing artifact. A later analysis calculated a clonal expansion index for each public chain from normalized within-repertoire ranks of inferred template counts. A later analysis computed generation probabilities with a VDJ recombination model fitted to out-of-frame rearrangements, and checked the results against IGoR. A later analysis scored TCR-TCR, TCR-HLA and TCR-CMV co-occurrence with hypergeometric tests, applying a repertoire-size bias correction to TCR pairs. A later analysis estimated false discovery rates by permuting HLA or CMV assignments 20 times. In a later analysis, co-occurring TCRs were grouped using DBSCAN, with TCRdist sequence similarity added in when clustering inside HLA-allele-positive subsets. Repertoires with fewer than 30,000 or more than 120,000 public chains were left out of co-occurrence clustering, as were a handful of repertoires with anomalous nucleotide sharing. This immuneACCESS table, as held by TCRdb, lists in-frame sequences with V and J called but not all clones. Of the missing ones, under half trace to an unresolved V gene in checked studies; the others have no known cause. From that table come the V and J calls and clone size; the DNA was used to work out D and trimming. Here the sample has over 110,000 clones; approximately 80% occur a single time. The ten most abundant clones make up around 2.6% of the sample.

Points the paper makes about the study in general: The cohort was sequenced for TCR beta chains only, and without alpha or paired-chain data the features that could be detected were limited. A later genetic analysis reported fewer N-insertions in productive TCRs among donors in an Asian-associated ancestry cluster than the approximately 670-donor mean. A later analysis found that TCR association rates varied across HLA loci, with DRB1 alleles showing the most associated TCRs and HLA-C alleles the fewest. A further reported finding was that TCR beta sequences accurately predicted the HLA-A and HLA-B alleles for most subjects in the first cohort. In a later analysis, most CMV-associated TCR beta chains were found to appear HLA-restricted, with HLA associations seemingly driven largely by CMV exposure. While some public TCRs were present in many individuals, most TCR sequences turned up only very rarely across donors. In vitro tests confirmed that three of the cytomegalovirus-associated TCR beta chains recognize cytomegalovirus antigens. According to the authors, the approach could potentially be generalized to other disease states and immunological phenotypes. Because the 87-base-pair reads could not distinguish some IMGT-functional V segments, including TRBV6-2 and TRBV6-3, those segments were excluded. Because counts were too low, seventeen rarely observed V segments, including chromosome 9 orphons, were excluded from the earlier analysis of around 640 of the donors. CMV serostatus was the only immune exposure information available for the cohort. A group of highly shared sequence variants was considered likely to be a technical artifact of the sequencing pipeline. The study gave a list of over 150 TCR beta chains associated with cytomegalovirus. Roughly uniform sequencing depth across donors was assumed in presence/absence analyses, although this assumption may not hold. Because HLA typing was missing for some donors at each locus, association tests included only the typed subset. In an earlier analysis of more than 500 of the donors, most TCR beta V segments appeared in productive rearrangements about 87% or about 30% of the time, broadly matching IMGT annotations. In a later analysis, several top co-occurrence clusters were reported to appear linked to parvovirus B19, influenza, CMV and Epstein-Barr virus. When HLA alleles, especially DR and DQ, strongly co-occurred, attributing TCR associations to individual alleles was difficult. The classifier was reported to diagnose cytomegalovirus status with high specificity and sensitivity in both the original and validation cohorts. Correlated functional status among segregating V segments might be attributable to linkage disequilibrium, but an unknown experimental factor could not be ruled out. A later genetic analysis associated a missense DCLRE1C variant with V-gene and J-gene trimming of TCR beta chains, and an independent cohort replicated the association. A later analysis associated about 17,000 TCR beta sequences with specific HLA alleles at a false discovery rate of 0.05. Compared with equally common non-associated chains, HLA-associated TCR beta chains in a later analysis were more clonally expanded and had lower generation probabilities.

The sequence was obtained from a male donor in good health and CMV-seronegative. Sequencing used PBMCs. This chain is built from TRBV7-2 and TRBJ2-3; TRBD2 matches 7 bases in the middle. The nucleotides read TGTGCCAGCAGCTTACGGCGGGGGACAGATACGCAGTATTTT. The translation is CASSLRRGTDTQYF.